A single sample is the source of the 21 T cell receptor beta chains below, sequenced in a study of T-cell reconstitution after alpha-beta-depleted transplantation in children (dated by TCRdb to between 2015 and 2016). This specimen's treatment or condition label, interpreted: allogeneic hematopoietic cell transplantation with graft depleted of TCRalphabeta T cells and CD19 B cells. Libraries were made using PCR. Instrument used: Illumina HiSeq 2500. TCR library preparation used molecular barcoding, with unique molecular identifiers applied to normalize quantification of the TCRbeta repertoire. TCRdb trimmed the raw reads at Q25, called clones with MiXCR and kept productive beta chains. All rows with the same CDR3 protein become a single entry with the most common DNA and genes. For this sample the table gives about 90,000 distinct CDR3 sequences, of which around 15% were detected only once. The ten largest clones represent around 20% of the sample.

This specimen was PBMCs, mostly from graft donor cells, taken 180 days after TCRalphabeta/CD19-depleted stem cell transplant. These receptors originate from a male patient under 10 years old who had a stem cell transplant for acute lymphoblastic leukemia, so the T cells may come from the graft donor.

This clonotype has just a few counts. This chain joins TRBV5-6 and TRBJ1-2; 7 nucleotides line up with TRBD1. The CDR3 is 13 amino acids. CDR1 SGHDT and CDR2 YYEEEE come from the germline V gene. J lost 4 bases, V lost 2 bases, and 2 bases had no gene match. The CDR3 reads CASSFRDSYGYTF. DNA of the CDR3: TGTGCCAGCAGCTTCCGGGACAGCTATGGCTACACCTTC.

A few counts support this clonotype. This sequence joins TRBV3-1 and TRBJ1-5, with TRBD1 matching over 9 bases. The germline V gene encodes CDR1 LGHDT and CDR2 YNNKEL (reference sequence). V shed 3 bases and J 6 bases; nucleotides not matched to a gene: 12. CDR3 size: 17 residues. The CDR3 DNA sequence: TGTGCCAGCAGCCACGGACAGGGGATTTGGGCCGGTCAGCCCCAGCATTTT. Its protein product is CASSHGQGIWAGQPQHF. The whole variable domain, filled in from reference TRBV3-1 and TRBJ1-5, reads DTAVSQTPKYLVTQMGNDKSIKCEQNLGHDTMYWYKQDSKKFLKIMFSYNNKELIINETVPNRFSPKSPDKAHLNLHINSLELGDSAVYFCASSHGQGIWAGQPQHFGDGTRLSIL.

The V gene is TRBV7-2, the J gene TRBJ2-2; D remains ambiguous. This CDR3 has 14 residues. Germline CDR1 is SGHTA and CDR2 is FQGNSA. The ends were cut back, 4 bases at V and 5 bases at J, with 11 bases in the middle. CDR3 sequence reads: CASSSARLTGELFF. The CDR3 coding sequence is TGTGCCAGCAGCTCGGCCCGGTTAACCGGGGAGCTGTTTTTT.

The J gene is TRBJ1-4, the V gene TRBV2, with TRBD1 matching over 9 bases. CDR1 SNHLY and CDR2 FYNNEI come from the germline V gene. The CDR3 totals 15 residues. The V gene end was trimmed by 3 bases and the J gene end by 6 bases; junction bases not matched to a gene: 5. DNA of the CDR3: TGTGCCAGCAGTGATCCATGGACAGGGGATGAAAAACTGTTTTTT. This encodes CASSDPWTGDEKLFF.

This clonotype was observed many times. V gene TRBV30 combines with J gene TRBJ2-6; 9 bases are a match to TRBD1. The CDR3 runs to 17 residues. V dropped 4 bases and J dropped 1; count of bases not matched to a gene: 8. Germline V gives CDR1 GTSNPN, CDR2 SVGIG (reference sequence). In DNA, the CDR3 is TGTGCCTGGACGCGGGACAGGGTTAGGTCTGGGGCCAACGTCCTGACTTTC. This gives the protein CAWTRDRVRSGANVLTF.

This clonotype was recorded many times. This rearrangement joins TRBV27 to TRBJ2-1; 11 nucleotides agree with TRBD1. There are 14 residues in the CDR3. With 4 bases clipped from V and 7 bases from J, the junction kept 3 bases outside the gene matches. The germline V gene encodes CDR1 MNHEY and CDR2 SMNVEV (reference sequence). CDR3 in amino acids: CASSWDRGFNEQFF. As DNA, the CDR3 is TGTGCCAGCAGTTGGGACAGGGGGTTTAATGAGCAGTTCTTC.

In its sample, this clonotype was seen a few times. The chain employs TRBV5-1 and TRBJ1-1; 8 bases fit TRBD1. The CDR3 has 13 residues. Germline trimming cut 4 bases from V and 8 bases from J; bases unmatched to any gene: 7. From germline, CDR1 is SGHRS and CDR2 YFSETQ. The CDR3 is CASSHGTGREAFF. DNA of the CDR3: TGCGCCAGCAGCCACGGGACAGGTAGAGAAGCTTTCTTT.

This clonotype was counted between two and nine times. CDR3 in amino acids: CASSARDLSTGELFF. DNA for the CDR3: TGTGCCAGCAGCGCCCGGGACCTTAGCACCGGGGAGCTGTTTTTT. The gene calls are TRBV9 and TRBJ2-2; D assignment may be TRBD1 or TRBD2 (5 bases each). Germline loops: CDR1 SGDLS, CDR2 YYNGEE. Trimming removed 3 bases at V and 4 bases at J, with 13 bases between. The CDR3 runs 15 residues.

In this sample, this clonotype turned up a few times. The J gene is TRBJ1-5, the V gene TRBV7-2, with D possibly TRBD1 on 6 matching bases. This CDR3 is built from 16 residues. Germline-derived CDR1 and CDR2 are SGHTA and FQGNSA. Trimming took off 2 bases at V and 3 bases at J, with 14 bases between the two ends. The CDR3 reads CASSLRPDSYNQPQHF. The CDR3 region has the DNA TGTGCCAGCAGCTTACGCCCGGACAGCTACAATCAGCCCCAGCATTTT.

J is TRBJ1-5 and V is TRBV20-1; 7 bases are shared with TRBD1. The CDR3 covers 13 residues. The V gene end was trimmed by 6 bases and the J gene end by 4 bases; junction bases not matched to a gene: 6. CDR1 is DFQATT, CDR2 SNEGSKA, per germline (reference sequence). In DNA form, the CDR3 reads TGCAGTGCCCAGGGGGGCAGAAATCAGCCCCAGCATTTT. Its translation is CSAQGGRNQPQHF.

This clonotype was seen many times. The chain has TRBV20-1 and TRBJ2-7, with 9 bases that match TRBD2. CDR3 length: 13 residues. Germline CDR1 DFQATT, CDR2 SNEGSKA (reference sequence). Germline trimming cut 5 bases from V and 3 bases from J; bases unmatched to any gene: 5. The CDR3: CSAGSGSGYEQYF. The CDR3 DNA is TGCAGTGCTGGTAGCGGGAGCGGCTACGAGCAGTACTTC.

The rearrangement uses TRBV20-1 and TRBJ2-4; D possibly corresponds to TRBD1 (6 bases). The germline V and J ends were trimmed by 2 bases and 0 bases, with 11 bases remaining between them. CDR3 length equals 15 residues. Germline CDR1 reads DFQATT; CDR2 reads SNEGSKA (reference sequence). In nucleotides, the CDR3 is TGCAGTGCTAGACGGACAGCACTAGCCAAAAACATTCAGTACTTC. Encoded protein: CSARRTALAKNIQYF.

This clonotype was seen only a few times. The chain employs TRBV12-3 or TRBV12-4 and TRBJ2-7, with 11 bases matching TRBD1. Trimming took 3 bases from V and 6 from J; bases not matched to a gene: 4. The CDR3 spans 14 residues. CDR3 coding DNA: TGTGCCAGCAGTTTGGGGACAGGGGGTGCCGAGCAGTACTTC. Residues: CASSLGTGGAEQYF.

The V call is TRBV18, the J call TRBJ1-1; 8 positions match TRBD1. The CDR3 extends over 16 amino acids. Germline assignment: CDR1 KGHSH and CDR2 LQKENI. Germline trimming cut 4 bases from V and 0 bases from J; bases unmatched to any gene: 7. The CDR3 here is CASSRGQGLMNTEAFF. Written as DNA, the CDR3 is TGTGCCAGCTCACGCGGACAGGGCCTAATGAACACTGAAGCTTTCTTT.

This clonotype showed up just a few times. The chain uses TRBV29-1 and TRBJ2-5; D call uncertain. The CDR3 consists of 14 residues. Per germline, CDR1 SQVTM and CDR2 ANQGSEA. The ends were cut back, 3 bases at V and 7 bases at J, with 18 bases in the middle. The CDR3, as DNA: TGCAGCGTTGACGGCGGCCTCCCTCCGGGGACCCAGTACTTC. Protein: CSVDGGLPPGTQYF.

Only a few counts were recorded for this clonotype. The gene calls are TRBV3-1 and TRBJ2-3, with 9 bases identical to TRBD2. V dropped 5 bases and J dropped 0; count of bases not matched to a gene: 6. The CDR3 consists of 16 residues. Per the germline V gene, CDR1 is LGHDT and CDR2 is YNNKEL (reference sequence). DNA for the CDR3: TGTGCCAGCAGCGCCCGACTAGCGGCTAGCACAGATACGCAGTATTTT. Its protein product is CASSARLAASTDTQYF.

The rearrangement uses TRBV10-1 and TRBJ2-3, with no clear D. There are 16 residues in the CDR3. The V gene's germline CDR1 is WNHNN and CDR2 SYGVQD (reference sequence). The germline V and J ends were trimmed by 4 bases and 5 bases, with 19 bases remaining between them. The CDR3 coding sequence is TGCGCCAGCAGTGGGGCGGATAGTTATCGTGGAGATACGCAGTATTTT. It yields the protein CASSGADSYRGDTQYF.

This clonotype was detected only once. The genes are TRBV20-1 and TRBJ1-1; 9 nucleotides agree with TRBD1. This CDR3 has 14 residues. V was clipped by 6 bases and J by 0 bases; unmatched bases: 5. Germline V gives CDR1 DFQATT, CDR2 SNEGSKA (reference sequence). CDR3 nucleotide sequence: TGCAGTGCCAGGACAGGGGCGGTGAACACTGAAGCTTTCTTT. This translates into CSARTGAVNTEAFF.

This clonotype was seen repeatedly, ten times or more. V is TRBV7-2 and J is TRBJ1-2; D not resolved. Germline-derived CDR1 and CDR2 are SGHTA and FQGNSA. This CDR3 comprises 12 residues. Trimming removed 1 base at V and 8 bases at J, with 8 bases between. DNA of the CDR3: TGTGCCAGCAGCTTAGGGAGCGGAGGCTACACCTTC. Translating gives CASSLGSGGYTF.

This rearrangement joins TRBV7-9 to TRBJ2-5; no clear D. The CDR3 consists of 13 residues. From germline, CDR1 is SEHNR and CDR2 FQNEAQ (reference sequence). V was cut by 4 bases and J by 1 base, with 7 bases left in between. CDR3 sequence reads: CASSSLGQETQYF. CDR3 coding DNA: TGTGCCAGCAGCTCCCTGGGCCAAGAGACCCAGTACTTC.

This clonotype has a handful of counts. This rearrangement joins TRBV5-1 to TRBJ2-2, with TRBD2 matching 11 bases. Germline V gene lookup returns CDR1 SGHRS and CDR2 YFSETQ. V lost 4 bases, J lost 2 bases, and 4 bases stayed unmatched. CDR3 size: 16 residues. CDR3 protein: CASSVGTSGNTGELFF. In DNA form, the CDR3 reads TGCGCCAGCAGCGTAGGGACTAGCGGAAACACCGGGGAGCTGTTTTTT.